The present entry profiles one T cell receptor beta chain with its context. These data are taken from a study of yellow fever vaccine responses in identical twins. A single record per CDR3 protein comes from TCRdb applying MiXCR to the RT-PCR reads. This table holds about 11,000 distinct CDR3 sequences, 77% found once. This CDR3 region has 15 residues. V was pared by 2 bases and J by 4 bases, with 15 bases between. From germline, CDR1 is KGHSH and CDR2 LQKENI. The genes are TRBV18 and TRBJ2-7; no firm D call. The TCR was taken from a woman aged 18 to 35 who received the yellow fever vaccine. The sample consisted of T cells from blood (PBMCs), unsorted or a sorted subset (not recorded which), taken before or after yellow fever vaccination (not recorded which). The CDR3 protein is CASSPKAAGEYEQYF. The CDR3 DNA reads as TGTGCCAGCTCACCAAAGGCCGCTGGAGAGTACGAGCAGTACTTC.